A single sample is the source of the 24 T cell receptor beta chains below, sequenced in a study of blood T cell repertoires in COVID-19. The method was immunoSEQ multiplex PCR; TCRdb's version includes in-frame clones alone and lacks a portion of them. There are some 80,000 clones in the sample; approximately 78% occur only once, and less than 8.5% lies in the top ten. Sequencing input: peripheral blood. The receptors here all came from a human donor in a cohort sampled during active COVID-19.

The CDR3 sequence: CASRKTGMNTEAFF. In nucleotides, the CDR3 is TGTGCCAGCAGGAAGACAGGGATGAACACTGAAGCTTTCTTT. V and J are TRBV11-2 and TRBJ1-1; 7 bases map to TRBD1. The junction had 4 bases not matched to a gene; V was cut back by 6 bases and J by 0 bases. The CDR3 extends over 14 amino acids. Germline V gene sequence: CDR1 SGHAT, CDR2 FQNNGV.

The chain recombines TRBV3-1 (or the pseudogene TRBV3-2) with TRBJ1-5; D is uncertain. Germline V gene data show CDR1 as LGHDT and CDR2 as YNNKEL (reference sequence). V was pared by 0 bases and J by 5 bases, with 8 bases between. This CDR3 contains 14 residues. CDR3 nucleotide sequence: TGTGCCAGCAGCCAAGAGTGGAGTTATCAGCCCCAGCATTTT. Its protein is CASSQEWSYQPQHF.

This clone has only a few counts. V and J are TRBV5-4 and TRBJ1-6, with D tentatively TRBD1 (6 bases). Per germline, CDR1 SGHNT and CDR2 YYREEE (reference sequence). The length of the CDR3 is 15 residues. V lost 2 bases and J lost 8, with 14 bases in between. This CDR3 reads CASSLQQGVDSPLHF. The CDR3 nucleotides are TGTGCCAGCAGCTTACAACAGGGTGTTGATTCACCCCTCCACTTT.

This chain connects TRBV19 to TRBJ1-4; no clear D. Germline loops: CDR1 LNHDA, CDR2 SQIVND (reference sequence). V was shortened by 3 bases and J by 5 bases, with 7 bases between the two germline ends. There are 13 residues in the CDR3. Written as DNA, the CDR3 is TGTGCCAGTAGTATTACGCAGAATGAAAAACTGTTTTTT. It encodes CASSITQNEKLFF.

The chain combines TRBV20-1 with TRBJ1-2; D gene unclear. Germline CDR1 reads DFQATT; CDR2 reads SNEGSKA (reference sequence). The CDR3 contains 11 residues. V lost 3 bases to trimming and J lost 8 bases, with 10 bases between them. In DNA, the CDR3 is TGCAGTGCTAGTGGAGGGCAAGGCTACACCTTC. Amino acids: CSASGGQGYTF.

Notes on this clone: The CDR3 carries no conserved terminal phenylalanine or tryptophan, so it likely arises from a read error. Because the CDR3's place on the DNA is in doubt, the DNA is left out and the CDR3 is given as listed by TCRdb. CDR3 sequence reads: CASSQGDSLFP. The J gene is TRBJ2-7, the V gene TRBV18; the D call TRBD1 from the table was never checked on the DNA. Germline V gene sequence: CDR1 KGHSH, CDR2 LQKENI. Ends included, the CDR3 has 11 residues.

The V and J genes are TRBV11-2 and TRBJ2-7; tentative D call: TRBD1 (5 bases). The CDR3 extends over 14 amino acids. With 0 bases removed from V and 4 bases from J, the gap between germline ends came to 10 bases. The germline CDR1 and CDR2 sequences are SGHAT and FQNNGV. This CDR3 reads CASSLDQGTYEQYF. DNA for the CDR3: TGTGCCAGCAGCTTAGATCAGGGAACTTACGAGCAGTACTTC.

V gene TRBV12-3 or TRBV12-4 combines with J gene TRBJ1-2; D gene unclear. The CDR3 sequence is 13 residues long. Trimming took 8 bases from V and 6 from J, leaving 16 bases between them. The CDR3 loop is CASRSTSHHGYTF. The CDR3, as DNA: TGTGCCAGCCGCTCAACATCGCACCATGGCTACACCTTC.

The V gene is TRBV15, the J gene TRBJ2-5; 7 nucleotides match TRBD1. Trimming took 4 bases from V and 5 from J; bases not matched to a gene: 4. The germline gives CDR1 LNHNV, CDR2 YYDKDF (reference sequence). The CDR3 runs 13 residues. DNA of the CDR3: TGTGCCACCAGCACAGGGGGTGCTGAGACCCAGTACTTC. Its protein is CATSTGGAETQYF.

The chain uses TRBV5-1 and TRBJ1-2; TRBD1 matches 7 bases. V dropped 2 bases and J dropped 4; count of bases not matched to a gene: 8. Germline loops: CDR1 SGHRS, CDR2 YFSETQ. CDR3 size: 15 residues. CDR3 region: CASSLEQGRLYGYTF. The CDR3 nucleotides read TGCGCCAGCAGCTTAGAACAGGGGCGCCTCTATGGCTACACCTTC.

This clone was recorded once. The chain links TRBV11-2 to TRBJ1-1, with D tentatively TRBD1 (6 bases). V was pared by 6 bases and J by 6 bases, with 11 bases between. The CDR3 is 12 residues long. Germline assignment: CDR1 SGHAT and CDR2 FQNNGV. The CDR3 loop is CASRRGGAEAFF. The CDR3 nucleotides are TGTGCCAGCAGAAGAGGGGGGGCTGAAGCTTTCTTT.

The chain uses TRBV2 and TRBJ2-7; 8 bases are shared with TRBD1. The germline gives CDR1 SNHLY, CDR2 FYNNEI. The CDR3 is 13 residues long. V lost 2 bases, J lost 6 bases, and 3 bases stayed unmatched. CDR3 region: CASSESGTGEQYF. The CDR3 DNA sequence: TGTGCCAGCAGTGAATCCGGGACAGGCGAGCAGTACTTC.

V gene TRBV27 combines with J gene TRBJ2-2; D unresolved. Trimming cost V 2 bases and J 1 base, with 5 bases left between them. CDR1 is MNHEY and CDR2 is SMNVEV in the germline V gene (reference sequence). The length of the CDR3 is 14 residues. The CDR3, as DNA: TGTGCCAGCAGTTTAAAACAGAACACCGGGGAGCTGTTTTTT. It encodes CASSLKQNTGELFF.

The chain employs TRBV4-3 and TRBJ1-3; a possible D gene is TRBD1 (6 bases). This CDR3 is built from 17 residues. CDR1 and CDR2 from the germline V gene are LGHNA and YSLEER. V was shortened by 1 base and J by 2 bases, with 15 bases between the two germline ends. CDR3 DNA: TGCGCCAGCAGCCAAGCCCTGGCAACAGGGCCTGGAAACACCATATATTTT. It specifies CASSQALATGPGNTIYF.

The CDR3 DNA reads as TGCGCCAGCAGCTCACAGGGACGCACTGAAGCTTTCTTT. This sequence encodes CASSSQGRTEAFF. The chain joins TRBV4-1 to TRBJ1-1, with D possibly being TRBD1 (6 bases). The ends were cut back, 5 bases at V and 4 bases at J, with 11 bases in the middle. Per germline, CDR1 MGHRA and CDR2 YSYEKL. The CDR3 has 13 amino acids.

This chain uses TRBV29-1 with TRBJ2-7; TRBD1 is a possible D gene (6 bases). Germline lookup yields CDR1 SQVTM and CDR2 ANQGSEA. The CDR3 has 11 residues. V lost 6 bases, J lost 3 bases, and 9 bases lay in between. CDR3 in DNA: TGCAGCGTCGGACAGAACTACGAGCAGTACTTC. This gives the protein CSVGQNYEQYF.

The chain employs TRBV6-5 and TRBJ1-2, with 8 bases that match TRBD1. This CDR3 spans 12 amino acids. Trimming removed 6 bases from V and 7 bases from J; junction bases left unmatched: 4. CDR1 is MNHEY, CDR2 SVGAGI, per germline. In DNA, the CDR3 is TGTGCCAGCAGACAGGGGGTGGGTGGCTACACCTTC. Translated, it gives CASRQGVGGYTF.

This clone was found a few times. In DNA, the CDR3 is TGCGCCACCTCAAAGGGACAGGCCTTATCCTACAATGAGCAGTTCTTC. It translates to CATSKGQALSYNEQFF. The J gene is TRBJ2-1, the V gene TRBV10-1; TRBD1 matches at 8 bases. V lost 10 bases and J lost 1; bases outside the gene matches: 12. The germline V gene encodes CDR1 WNHNN and CDR2 SYGVQD (reference sequence). The CDR3 runs to 16 residues.

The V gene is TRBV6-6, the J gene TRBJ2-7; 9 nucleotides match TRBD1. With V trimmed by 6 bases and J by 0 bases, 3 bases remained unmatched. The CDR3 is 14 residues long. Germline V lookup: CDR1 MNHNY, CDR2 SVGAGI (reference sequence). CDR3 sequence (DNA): TGTGCCAGCAGCCACAGGGGGCCCTCCTACGAGCAGTACTTC. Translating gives CASSHRGPSYEQYF.

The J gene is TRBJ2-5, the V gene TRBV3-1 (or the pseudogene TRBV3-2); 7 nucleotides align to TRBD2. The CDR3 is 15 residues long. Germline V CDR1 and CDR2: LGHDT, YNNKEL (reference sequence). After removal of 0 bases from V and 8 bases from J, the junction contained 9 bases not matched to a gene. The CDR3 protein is CASSQEASGLSTQYF. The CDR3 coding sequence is TGTGCCAGCAGCCAAGAGGCTAGCGGCCTCTCTACCCAGTACTTC.

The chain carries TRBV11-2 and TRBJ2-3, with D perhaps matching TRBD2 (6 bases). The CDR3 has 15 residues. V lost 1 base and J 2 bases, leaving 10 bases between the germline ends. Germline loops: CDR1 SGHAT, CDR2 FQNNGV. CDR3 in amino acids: CASSLGLANTDTQYF. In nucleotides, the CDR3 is TGTGCCAGCAGCTTAGGTCTAGCGAACACAGATACGCAGTATTTT.

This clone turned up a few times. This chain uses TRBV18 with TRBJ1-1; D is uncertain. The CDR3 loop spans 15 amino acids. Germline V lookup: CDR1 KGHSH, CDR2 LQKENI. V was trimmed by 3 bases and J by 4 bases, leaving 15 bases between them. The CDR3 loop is CASSPLKTAGTEAFF. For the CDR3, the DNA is TGTGCCAGCTCACCCCTGAAGACGGCGGGCACTGAAGCTTTCTTT.

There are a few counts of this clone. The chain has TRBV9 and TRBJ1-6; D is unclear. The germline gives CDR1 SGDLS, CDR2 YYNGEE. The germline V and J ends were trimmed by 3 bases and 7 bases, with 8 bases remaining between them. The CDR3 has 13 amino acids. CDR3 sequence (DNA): TGTGCCAGCAGCGCCCAAATGAATTCACCCCTCCACTTT. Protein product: CASSAQMNSPLHF.

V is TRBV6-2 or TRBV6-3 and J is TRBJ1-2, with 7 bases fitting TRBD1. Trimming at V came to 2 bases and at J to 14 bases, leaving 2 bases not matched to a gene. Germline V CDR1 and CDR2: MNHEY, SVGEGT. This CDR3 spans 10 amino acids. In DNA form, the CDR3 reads TGTGCCAGCAGTTACACAGGGGATACCTTC. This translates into CASSYTGDTF.